This T cell receptor beta chain was recovered during a study of T cell responses to AZD1222 COVID-19 vaccine. Germline CDR1 reads MNHEY; CDR2 reads SVGEGT. The CDR3 spans 12 residues. V lost 5 bases and J 4 bases, leaving 8 bases between the germline ends. Produced via immunoSEQ multiplex PCR; TCRdb's table is partial and in-frame only. This table has approximately 92,000 clones, about nine tenths appearing once. The material sequenced was peripheral blood, taken on day 0 of AZD1222 vaccination. The TCR comes from an adult in good health. This chain joins TRBV6-2 or TRBV6-3 and TRBJ1-1; D call uncertain. Here the CDR3 DNA reads TGTGCCAGCAGTCTTTTTGGCACTGAAGCTTTCTTT. Translated, it gives CASSLFGTEAFF.